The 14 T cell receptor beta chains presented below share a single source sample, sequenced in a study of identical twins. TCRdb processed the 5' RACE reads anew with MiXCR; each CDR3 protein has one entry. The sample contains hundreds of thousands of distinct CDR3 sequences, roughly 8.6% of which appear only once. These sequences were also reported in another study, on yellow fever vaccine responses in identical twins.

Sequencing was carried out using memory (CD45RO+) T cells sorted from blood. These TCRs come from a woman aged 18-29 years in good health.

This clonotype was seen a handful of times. The CDR3 region has the DNA TGTGCCAGCAGCCAAGATCTGGGCTCCGATGAGCAGTTCTTC. It translates to CASSQDLGSDEQFF. The V gene is TRBV4-2, the J gene TRBJ2-1; D ambiguous. The CDR3 contains 14 residues. V lost 0 bases and J lost 8, with 11 bases in between. The germline V gene has CDR1 LGHNA and CDR2 YNFKEQ.

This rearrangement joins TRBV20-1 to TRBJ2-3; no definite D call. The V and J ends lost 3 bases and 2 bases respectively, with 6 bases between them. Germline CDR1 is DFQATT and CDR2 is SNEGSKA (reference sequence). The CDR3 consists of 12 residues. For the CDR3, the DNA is TGCAGTGCTAGTCAGCCCACAGATACGCAGTATTTT. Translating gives CSASQPTDTQYF.

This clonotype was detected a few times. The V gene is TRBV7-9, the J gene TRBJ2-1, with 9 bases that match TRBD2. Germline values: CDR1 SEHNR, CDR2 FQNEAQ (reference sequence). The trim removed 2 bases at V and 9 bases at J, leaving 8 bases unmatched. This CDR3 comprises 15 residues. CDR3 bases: TGTGCCAGCAGCTTACTACTAGCGGGTCCTCTTGAGCAGTTCTTC. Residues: CASSLLLAGPLEQFF.

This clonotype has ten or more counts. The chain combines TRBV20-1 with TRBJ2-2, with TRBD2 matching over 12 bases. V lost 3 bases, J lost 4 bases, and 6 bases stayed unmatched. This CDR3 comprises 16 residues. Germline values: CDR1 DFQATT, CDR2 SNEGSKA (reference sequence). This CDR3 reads CSASPSGGAVTGELFF. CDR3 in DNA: TGCAGTGCTAGCCCTAGCGGGGGGGCCGTCACCGGGGAGCTGTTTTTT.

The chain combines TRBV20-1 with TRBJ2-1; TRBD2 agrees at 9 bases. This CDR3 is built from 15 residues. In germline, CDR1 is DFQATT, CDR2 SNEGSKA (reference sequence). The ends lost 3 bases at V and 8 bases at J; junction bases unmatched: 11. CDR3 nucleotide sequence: TGCAGTGCTAGTTTGGGCGGGGGGGCCTTGTATGAGCAGTTCTTC. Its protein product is CSASLGGGALYEQFF.

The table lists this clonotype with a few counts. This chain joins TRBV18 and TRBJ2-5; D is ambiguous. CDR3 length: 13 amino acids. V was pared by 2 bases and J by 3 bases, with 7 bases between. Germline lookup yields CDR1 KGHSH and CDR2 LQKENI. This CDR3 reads CASSPMNEETQYF. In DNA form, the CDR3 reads TGTGCCAGCTCACCAATGAACGAAGAGACCCAGTACTTC.

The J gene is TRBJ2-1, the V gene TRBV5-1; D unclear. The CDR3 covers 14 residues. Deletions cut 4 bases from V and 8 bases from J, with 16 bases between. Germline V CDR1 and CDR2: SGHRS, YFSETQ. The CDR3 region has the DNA TGCGCCAGCAGCCGCGCAGCCCGAGGCGATGAGCAGTTCTTC. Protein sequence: CASSRAARGDEQFF.

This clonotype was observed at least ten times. For the CDR3, the DNA is TGTGCCAGCAGCCACAAGGGACGGAACTACGAGCAGTACTTC. Amino acids: CASSHKGRNYEQYF. This chain uses TRBV3-1 with TRBJ2-7; the D gene could be TRBD1 or TRBD2 (5 bases each). Germline CDR1 reads LGHDT; CDR2 reads YNNKEL (reference sequence). The CDR3 contains 14 residues. V lost 3 bases, J lost 3 bases, and 12 bases lay in between.

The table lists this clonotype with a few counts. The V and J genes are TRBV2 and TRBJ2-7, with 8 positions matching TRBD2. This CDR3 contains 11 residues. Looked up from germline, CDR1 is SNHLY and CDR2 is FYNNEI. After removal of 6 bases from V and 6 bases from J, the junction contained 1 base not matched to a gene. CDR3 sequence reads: CASSREGEQYV. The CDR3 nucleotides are TGTGCCAGCAGCCGGGAGGGCGAGCAGTACGTC.

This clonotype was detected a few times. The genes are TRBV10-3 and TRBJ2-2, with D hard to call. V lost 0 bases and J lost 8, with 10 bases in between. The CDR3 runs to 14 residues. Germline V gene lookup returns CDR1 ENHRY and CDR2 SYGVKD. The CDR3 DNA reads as TGTGCCATCAGTGAGTCTAAGCCCACGGGGGAGCTGTTTTTT. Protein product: CAISESKPTGELFF.

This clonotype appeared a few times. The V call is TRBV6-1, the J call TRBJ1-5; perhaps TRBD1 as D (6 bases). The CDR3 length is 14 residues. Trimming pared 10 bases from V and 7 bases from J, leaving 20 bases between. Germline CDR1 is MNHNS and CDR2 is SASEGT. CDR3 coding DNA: TGTGCCACCGTAAAGGAAGGGGGGAGCCAGCCCCAGCATTTT. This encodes CATVKEGGSQPQHF.

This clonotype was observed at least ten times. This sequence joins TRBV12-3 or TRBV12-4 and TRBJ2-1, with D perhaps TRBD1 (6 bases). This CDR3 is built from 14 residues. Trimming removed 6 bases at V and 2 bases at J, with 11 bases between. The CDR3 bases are TGTGCCAGCAGCCTTCGACAGGCCTACAATGAGCAGTTCTTC. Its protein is CASSLRQAYNEQFF.

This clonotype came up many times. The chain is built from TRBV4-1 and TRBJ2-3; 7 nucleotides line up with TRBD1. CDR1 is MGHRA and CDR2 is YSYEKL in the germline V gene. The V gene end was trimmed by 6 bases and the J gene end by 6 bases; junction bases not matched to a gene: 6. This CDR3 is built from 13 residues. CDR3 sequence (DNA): TGCGCCAGCAGGGAAAGCAGGGGGGATACGCAGTATTTT. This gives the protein CASRESRGDTQYF.

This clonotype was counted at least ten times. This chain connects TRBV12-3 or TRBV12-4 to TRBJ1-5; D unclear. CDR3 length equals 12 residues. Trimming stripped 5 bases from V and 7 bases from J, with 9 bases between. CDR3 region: CASSGRKQPQHF. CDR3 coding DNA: TGTGCCAGCAGTGGAAGGAAACAGCCCCAGCATTTT.